This is a list of T cell receptor beta chains from one sample in a study of STAT5B mutations in CD4+ large granular lymphocyte leukemia. The data were produced by immunoSEQ multiplex PCR, yet TCRdb's version contains in-frame clones alone and is incomplete. Of more than 3,000 clones detected, over 75% appear once; the ten largest clones hold about 2.2%. The sample consisted of CD4+ T cells from blood buffy coats. Every receptor here comes from a human donor in good health. Both conserved end residues are part of each CDR3. A D gene is named only where the DNA matches it firmly. For some rows the clone size is stated as once, few or many, or as a class when expanded; others skip it.

D	J	V	size	DNA	CDR3
NA	TRBJ2-7	TRBV15	NA	TGTGCCACCAGCAGAGTCGGGGGCGAGCAGTACTTC	CATSRVGGEQYF
TRBD2	TRBJ2-1	TRBV19	NA	TGTGCCAGTAGTATAGATCTGGCGGGAGTTGAGCAGTTCTTC	CASSIDLAGVEQFF
TRBD2	TRBJ2-3	TRBV4-1	NA	TGCGCCAGCAGCCCCCCGGGAGGAACTAGCGGGGCGAGCACAGATACGCAGTATTTT	CASSPPGGTSGASTDTQYF
NA	TRBJ1-5	TRBV7-8	NA	TGTGCCAGCAGCTTAGCCGGGCAGGGTGGTCAGCCCCAGCATTTT	CASSLAGQGGQPQHF
TRBD2	TRBJ2-1	TRBV7-6	few	TGTGCCAGCAGCCCTGGGGAGGGCCGACTGGGGTGGCACAATGAGCAGTTCTTC	CASSPGEGRLGWHNEQFF
TRBD1	TRBJ1-1	TRBV7-9	few	TGTGCCAGCAGCTTGGACAGGGGCTTCTTGAACACTGAAGCTTTCTTT	CASSLDRGFLNTEAFF
TRBD2	TRBJ2-7	TRBV5-1	NA	TGCGCCAGCAGCTCCCTCCCAGGACTAGCGGACTCCTACGAGCAGTACTTC	CASSSLPGLADSYEQYF
NA	TRBJ2-3	TRBV23-1	once	TGCGCCAGCCCGGGCCTCAGGGGAGATACGCAGTATTTT	CASPGLRGDTQYF
NA	TRBJ1-2	TRBV10-3	NA	TGTGCCATCAGTGACCAGCTCGGGCATGGCTACACCTTC	CAISDQLGHGYTF
TRBD2	TRBJ2-1	TRBV27	NA	TGTGCCAGCAGTCCTACTAGCGGGAGGGCCCGGGAGCAGTTCTTC	CASSPTSGRAREQFF
NA	TRBJ2-3	TRBV7-6	NA	TGTGCCAGCAGCTTAGAAGGTGGAGCCCGGGATACGCAGTATTTT	CASSLEGGARDTQYF
NA	TRBJ2-1	TRBV6-6	NA	TGTGCCAGCAGTTACTCTAGCTACGGCAATGAGCAGTTCTTC	CASSYSSYGNEQFF
NA	TRBJ2-3	TRBV6-5	NA	TGTGCCAGCAGTTACGGGGGGGCGGATACGCAGTATTTT	CASSYGGADTQYF
TRBD1	TRBJ2-2	TRBV28	NA	TGTGCCAGTCTCATCGGGACAGCGAACACCGGGGAGCTGTTTTTT	CASLIGTANTGELFF
TRBD1	TRBJ1-2	TRBV4-3	once	TGCGCCAGCAGCCAAGGACAGGGCGTTCGCTATGGCTACACCTTC	CASSQGQGVRYGYTF
TRBD1	TRBJ2-1	TRBV6-1	NA	TGTGCCAGCAGTGAACCCGGGACAGGGGTGCCGAATGAGCAGTTCTTC	CASSEPGTGVPNEQFF
NA	TRBJ2-2	TRBV6-5	NA	TGTGCCAGCAGTTATGCGAACACCGGGGAGCTGTTTTTT	CASSYANTGELFF
NA	TRBJ1-5	TRBV6-6	NA	TGTGCCAGCAGTAGCTCCCTCAATCAGCCCCAGCATTTT	CASSSSLNQPQHF
NA	TRBJ2-2	TRBV27	NA	TGTGCCAGCAGTGCCTCGGGGACCGGGGAGCTGTTTTTT	CASSASGTGELFF
NA	TRBJ1-5	TRBV27	NA	TGTGCCAGCAGTTTAAGGCCGGCGGGGAATCAGCCCCAGCATTTT	CASSLRPAGNQPQHF
NA	TRBJ1-4	TRBV6-1	NA	TGTGCCAGCAGTGGGGATGATGTTAGGGTAGGGGCTGAAAAACTGTTTTTT	CASSGDDVRVGAEKLFF
TRBD2	TRBJ2-7	TRBV29-1	NA	TGCAGCGCGATGAGCGGGAATCTCGAGCAGTACTTC	CSAMSGNLEQYF
TRBD2	TRBJ2-7	TRBV27	NA	TGTGCCAGCAGTCCTGGGACTAGCGGCTACGAGCAGTACTTC	CASSPGTSGYEQYF
NA	TRBJ2-7	TRBV2	few	TGTGCCAGCATCGGGGGAAGGTCCTACGAGCAGTACTTC	CASIGGRSYEQYF
TRBD1	TRBJ2-7	TRBV13	NA	TGTGCCAGCAGCTTAGGCCCCACAGGGGGCGCCCACTACGAGCAGTACTTC	CASSLGPTGGAHYEQYF
NA	TRBJ1-2	TRBV6-5	NA	TGTGCCAGCAGTCTCCACACCTCCTATGGCTACACCTTC	CASSLHTSYGYTF
TRBD1	TRBJ1-1	TRBV19	NA	TGTGCCAGTAGTATAAGTGGCGGGACAGGGGGCGCAAGCTCTGAAGCTTTCTTT	CASSISGGTGGASSEAFF
TRBD2	TRBJ2-2	TRBV7-3	NA	TGTGCCAGCAGTCCGGGACTAACCAACACCGGGGAGCTGTTTTTT	CASSPGLTNTGELFF
NA	TRBJ2-3	TRBV27	NA	TGTGCCAGCAGTTCCTTCTTGGGGGATACGCAGTATTTT	CASSSFLGDTQYF
NA	TRBJ1-3	TRBV29-1	NA	TGCAGCGTTGAAGGGGGTCATGATATAGGAAACACCATATATTTT	CSVEGGHDIGNTIYF
NA	TRBJ2-7	TRBV4-1	once	TGCGCCAGCAGCCAAGTTTCGGCAGGCCCCTACGAGCAGTACTTC	CASSQVSAGPYEQYF